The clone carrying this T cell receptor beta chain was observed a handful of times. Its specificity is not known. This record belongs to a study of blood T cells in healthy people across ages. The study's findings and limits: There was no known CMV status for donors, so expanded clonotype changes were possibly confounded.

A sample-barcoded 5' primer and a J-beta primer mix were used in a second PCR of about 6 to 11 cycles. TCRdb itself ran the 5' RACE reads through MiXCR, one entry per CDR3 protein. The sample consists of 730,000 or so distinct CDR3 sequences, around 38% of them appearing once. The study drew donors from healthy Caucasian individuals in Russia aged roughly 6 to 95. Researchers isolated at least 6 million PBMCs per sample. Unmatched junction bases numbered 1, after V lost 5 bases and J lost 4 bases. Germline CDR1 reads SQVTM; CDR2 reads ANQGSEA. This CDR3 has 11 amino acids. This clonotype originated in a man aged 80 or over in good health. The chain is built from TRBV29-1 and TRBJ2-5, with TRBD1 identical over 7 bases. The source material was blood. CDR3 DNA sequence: TGCAGCGTTTGGACAGGAGAGACCCAGTACTTC. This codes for CSVWTGETQYF.